This T cell receptor (beta chain) was sequenced in a study of control samples from healthy donors and cancer patients. Assay: immunoSEQ multiplex PCR; the TCRdb copy retains only in-frame clones and omits some. The sample yields about 80,000 clones, 85% to 90% seen once. V was shortened by 0 bases and J by 0 bases, with 9 bases between the two germline ends. CDR3 length equals 16 residues. Germline CDR1 is KGHSH and CDR2 is LQKENI. The specimen sequenced was blood. The sequence was collected from a man aged 50 or older in good health. V and J are TRBV18 and TRBJ2-1; no clear D. The CDR3 protein is CASSPPQVTSYNEQFF. CDR3 in DNA: TGTGCCAGCTCACCACCGCAGGTAACCTCCTACAATGAGCAGTTCTTC.